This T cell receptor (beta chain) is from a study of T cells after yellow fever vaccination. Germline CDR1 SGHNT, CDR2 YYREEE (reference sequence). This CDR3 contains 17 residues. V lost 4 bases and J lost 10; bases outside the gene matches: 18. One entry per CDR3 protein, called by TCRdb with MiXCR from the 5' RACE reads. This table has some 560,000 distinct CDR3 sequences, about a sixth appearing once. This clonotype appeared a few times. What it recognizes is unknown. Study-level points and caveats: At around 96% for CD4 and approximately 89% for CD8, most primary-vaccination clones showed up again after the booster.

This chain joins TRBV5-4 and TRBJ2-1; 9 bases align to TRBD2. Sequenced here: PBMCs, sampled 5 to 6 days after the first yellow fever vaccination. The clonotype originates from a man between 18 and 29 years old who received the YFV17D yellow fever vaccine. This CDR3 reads CASSIGLARTTGGEQFF. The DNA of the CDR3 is TGTGCCAGCAGCATAGGACTAGCGAGGACCACCGGCGGGGAGCAGTTCTTC.